This record concerns one TCR beta chain sequence. Looked up from germline, CDR1 is MNHNS and CDR2 is SASEGT. The CDR3 is 13 amino acids. The V gene lost 7 bases and the J gene lost 8 bases, with 14 bases spanning the gap. The table came from immunoSEQ multiplex PCR; TCRdb's copy has only in-frame clones and leaves some out. The sample comprises tens of thousands of clones, approximately 94% of which are singletons, and roughly 0.21% rests with the top ten. This record comes from a study of T cell changes during pregnancy in multiple sclerosis. The rearrangement links TRBV6-1 to TRBJ1-4; possible D gene TRBD1, 5 bases. The specimen was CD4+ T cells from peripheral blood mononuclear cells, collected before pregnancy. The TCR was taken from a female donor with multiple sclerosis, enrolled in a pregnancy study. The DNA for the CDR3 is TGTGCCAGCACCGAAGGGGTTCCGGAAAAACTGTTTTTT. The encoded protein is CASTEGVPEKLFF.